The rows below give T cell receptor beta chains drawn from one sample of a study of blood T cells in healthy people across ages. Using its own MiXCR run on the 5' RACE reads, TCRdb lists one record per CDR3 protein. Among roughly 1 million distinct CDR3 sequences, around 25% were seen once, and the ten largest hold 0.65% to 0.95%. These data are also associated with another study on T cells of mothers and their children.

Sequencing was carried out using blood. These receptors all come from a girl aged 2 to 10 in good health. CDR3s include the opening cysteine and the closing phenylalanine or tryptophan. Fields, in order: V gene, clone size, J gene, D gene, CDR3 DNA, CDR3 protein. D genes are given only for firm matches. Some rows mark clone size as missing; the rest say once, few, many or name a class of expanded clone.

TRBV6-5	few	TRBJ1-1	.	TGTGCCAGCAGAACTCCCAGCACTGAAGCTTTCTTT	CASRTPSTEAFF
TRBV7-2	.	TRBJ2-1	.	TGTGCCAGCAGCTTAGATAAGGGTTGGAATGAGCAGTTCTTC	CASSLDKGWNEQFF
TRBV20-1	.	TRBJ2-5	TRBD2	TGCAGTGCTAGAGTCGGGTACCTAGCGGCGGAGACCCAGTACTTC	CSARVGYLAAETQYF
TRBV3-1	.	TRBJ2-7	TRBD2	TGTGCCAGCAGCCAAGGCTTTGCCCCCTCTAGCGGGGGCGACTACGAGCAGTACTTC	CASSQGFAPSSGGDYEQYF
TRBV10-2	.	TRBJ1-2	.	TGCGCCAGCGTAGGAACCTCCGGCTGGACCTTC	CASVGTSGWTF
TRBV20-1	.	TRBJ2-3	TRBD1	TGCAGTGCTTTCCCGGCAGGGGGCGCGTGGTGGACAGATACGCAGTATTTT	CSAFPAGGAWWTDTQYF
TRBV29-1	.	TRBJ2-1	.	TGCAGCGTTGAAGGGTGGCCGAAGCTCTTC	CSVEGWPKLF
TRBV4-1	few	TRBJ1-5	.	TGCGCCAGCAGCCAAGTTCTGCAAAGGGGCAATCAGCCCCAGCATTTT	CASSQVLQRGNQPQHF
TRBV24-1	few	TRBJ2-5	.	TGTGCCACCAGTGATTTCTCATCCGGGGGCATCCCTCAAGAGACCCAGTACTTC	CATSDFSSGGIPQETQYF
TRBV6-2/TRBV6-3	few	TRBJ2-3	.	TGTGCCAGCAGTTACTCTTCGACTAGGGGGGTAAGGAGCACAGATACGCAGTATTTT	CASSYSSTRGVRSTDTQYF
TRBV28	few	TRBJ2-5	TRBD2	TGTGTCAGCAGTTCCCCTGGACTAGCGGAAGAGACCCAGTACTTC	CVSSSPGLAEETQYF
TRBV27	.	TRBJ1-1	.	TGTGCCAGCAGTTCACGGGGGTGGAACACTGAAGCTTTCTTT	CASSSRGWNTEAFF
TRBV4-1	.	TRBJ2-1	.	TGCGCCAGCAGCCACCAGGACCACCTCAATGAGCAGTTCTTC	CASSHQDHLNEQFF
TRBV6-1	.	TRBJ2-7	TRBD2	TGTGCCAGCAGTCTGCGGACTAGCCTCATCGAGCAGTACTTC	CASSLRTSLIEQYF
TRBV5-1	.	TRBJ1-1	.	TGCGCCAGCAGCTTGGATGGGTGGACCACTGAAGCTTTCTTT	CASSLDGWTTEAFF
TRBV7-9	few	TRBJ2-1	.	TGTGCCGGAGGTGGAGGCAATGAGCAGTTCTTC	CAGGGGNEQFF
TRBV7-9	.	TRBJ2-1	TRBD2	TGTGCCAGCAGCTTATTGACTAGCGGGAGACATGAGCAGTTCTTC	CASSLLTSGRHEQFF
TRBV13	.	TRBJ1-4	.	TGTGCCAGCAGCCCGCGTCGGGGTAATGAAAAACTGTTTTTT	CASSPRRGNEKLFF
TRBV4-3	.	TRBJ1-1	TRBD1	TGCGCCAGCAGCCAAGGGTACAGGGGAGGTGAAGCTTTCTTT	CASSQGYRGGEAFF
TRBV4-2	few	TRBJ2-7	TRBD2	TGTGCCAGCAGCCAAGATCGCAAGGCGGGAGGCGAGCAGTACTTC	CASSQDRKAGGEQYF
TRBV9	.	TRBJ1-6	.	TGTGCCAGCGGGAGGGGCACGGGGGAGGTGTCACCCCTCCACTTT	CASGRGTGEVSPLHF
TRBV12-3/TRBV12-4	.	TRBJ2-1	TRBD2	TGTGCCAGCGTAGACGGACTAGCGGGAGAAGTCAAGGAGCAGTTCTTC	CASVDGLAGEVKEQFF